The rows below give T cell receptor beta chains drawn from one sample of a study of shared clonotypes between healthy human individuals. Using immunoSEQ multiplex PCR, the repertoire was profiled, and TCRdb retains in-frame clones only, with some absent. In the table there are some 2 million clones, less than 95% of which are singletons. The sample consisted of naive CD8+ T cells sorted from blood. The source is a man younger than 35 in good health. Both conserved end residues are part of each CDR3. A D gene is named only where the DNA matches it firmly. Part of the rows lack a size; the others show once, few, many or a class for expanded clones.

TRBV7-2	.	TRBJ1-1	once	CASSFFPNPSGDEAFF	TGTGCCAGCAGCTTTTTTCCTAACCCTTCCGGGGATGAAGCTTTCTTT
TRBV19	TRBD2	TRBJ2-7	.	CASSIRGSGDHEQYF	TGTGCCAGTAGTATCCGTGGTAGCGGGGACCACGAGCAGTACTTC
TRBV28	.	TRBJ1-4	.	CASKKEQGAANEKLFF	TGTGCCAGCAAAAAAGAGCAGGGCGCGGCTAATGAAAAACTGTTTTTT
TRBV27	.	TRBJ2-7	.	CASSSIPSEQYF	TGTGCCAGCAGTTCGATTCCCTCCGAGCAGTACTTC
TRBV25-1	TRBD1	TRBJ2-2	.	CASSDDRVYTGELFF	TGTGCCAGCAGTGATGACAGGGTTTACACCGGGGAGCTGTTTTTT
TRBV7-6	TRBD2	TRBJ2-1	.	CASSLGVAGVSYNEQFF	TGTGCCAGCAGCTTAGGGGTAGCGGGGGTCTCCTACAATGAGCAGTTCTTC
TRBV13	TRBD2	TRBJ2-5	.	CASSPPFGRRETQYF	TGTGCCAGCAGCCCCCCTTTCGGGAGGAGGGAGACCCAGTACTTC
TRBV4-3	.	TRBJ2-3	.	CASSQAMAGTIGDTQYF	TGCGCCAGCAGCCAAGCGATGGCAGGAACAATCGGGGATACGCAGTATTTT
TRBV2	.	TRBJ2-2	.	CASSEEEGGPPGELFF	TGTGCCAGCAGTGAAGAGGAGGGCGGCCCCCCCGGGGAGCTGTTTTTT
TRBV20-1	.	TRBJ1-2	once	CSARPSGYTF	TGCAGTGCTAGACCTTCTGGCTACACCTTC
TRBV7-9	TRBD1	TRBJ2-5	once	CASSPRTGEETQYF	TGTGCCAGCAGCCCCCGGACAGGGGAAGAGACCCAGTACTTC
TRBV2	.	TRBJ2-7	.	CASSEINHSETYEQYF	TGTGCCAGCAGTGAGATTAACCACTCGGAAACCTACGAGCAGTACTTC
TRBV11-2	.	TRBJ2-7	.	CASSFFSGGPYEQYF	TGTGCCAGCAGCTTTTTTAGCGGAGGGCCCTACGAGCAGTACTTC